The rows below give T cell receptor beta chains drawn from one sample of a study of control samples from healthy donors and cancer patients. Here immunoSEQ multiplex PCR was the method, and the copy in TCRdb shows in-frame clones only, minus some. The sample shows 150,000 to 200,000 clones, almost 90% of them seen only once. The sample was blood. The receptor set was obtained from a woman aged 50 to 60 in good health. CDR3s include the opening cysteine and the closing phenylalanine or tryptophan. The D gene is left open where the match is weak. The size of a clone is reported for some rows only, either as once, few or many, or as a class for expanded clones.

clone_size d_call j_call v_call cdr3_nt cdr3_aa
- - TRBJ1-6 TRBV14 TGTGCCAGCAGCCTCGCCCGAAAAGGGCGATCACCCCTCCACTTT CASSLARKGRSPLHF
once - TRBJ2-2 TRBV18 TGTGCCAGCTCACCTGGACCCACCGGGGAGCTGTTTTTT CASSPGPTGELFF
few - TRBJ2-7 TRBV29-1 TGCAGCGCTGCCTCGACGAGGGCCTACGAGCAGTACTTC CSAASTRAYEQYF
- - TRBJ2-7 TRBV29-1 TGCAGCGTCAAACACGGGCTCACGGGGGACTACGAGCAGTACTTC CSVKHGLTGDYEQYF
- TRBD2 TRBJ2-2 TRBV7-2 TGTGCCAGCAGCCGGACTAGGTCGGGCACCGGGGAGCTGTTTTTT CASSRTRSGTGELFF
- - TRBJ2-2 TRBV5-4 TGTGCCAGCAGCTTACGGGTGAACACCGGGGAGCTGTTTTTT CASSLRVNTGELFF
- - TRBJ2-5 TRBV15 TGTGCCACCAGCAATGGGGTTCAAGAGACCCAGTACTTC CATSNGVQETQYF
- TRBD1 TRBJ2-4 TRBV7-9 TGTGCCAGCAGCCTGGGACAGGGAAGTTGGTACTTC CASSLGQGSWYF
- - TRBJ2-1 TRBV7-6 TGTGCCAGCAGCTTCCAGGGCTATGAGCAGTTCTTC CASSFQGYEQFF
few - TRBJ1-2 TRBV9 TGTGCCAGCAGCGTAGAAGATAGGGGCTATGGCTACACCTTC CASSVEDRGYGYTF
- - TRBJ1-6 TRBV27 TGTGCCAGCAGTTTATCTCTACATTCACCCCTCCACTTT CASSLSLHSPLHF
- TRBD1 TRBJ1-5 TRBV28 TGTGCCAGCAGTTCCCGGACAGGGCCGCTCTTCAATCAGCCCCAGCATTTT CASSSRTGPLFNQPQHF
- - TRBJ1-2 TRBV5-8 TGTGCCAGCAGCTTCGGGCAGAACTATGGCTACACCTTC CASSFGQNYGYTF
- TRBD1 TRBJ1-1 TRBV4-3 TGCGCCAGCAGCAGACAGGGTGGGGCTGAAGCTTTCTTT CASSRQGGAEAFF
- - TRBJ1-2 TRBV6-5 TGTGCCAGCAGTTGGGCGAGAGGGAGGGCCAGTGGCTACACCTTC CASSWARGRASGYTF
- - TRBJ2-7 TRBV9 TGTGCCAGCAGCGTAGCTAGAGGGAGCGAGCAGTACTTC CASSVARGSEQYF
- - TRBJ1-2 TRBV27 TGTGCCAGCAGTTTAGGTGGGAGGATGGGGGGGCTCGGCTACACCTTC CASSLGGRMGGLGYTF
- - TRBJ2-3 TRBV20-1 TGCAGTGCTAGTCGACAGGTCCAGGCAGATACGCAGTATTTT CSASRQVQADTQYF
- - TRBJ2-7 TRBV9 TGTGCCAGCAGCGTAGGGGCAGGGACCTACGAGCAGTACTTC CASSVGAGTYEQYF
- - TRBJ1-2 TRBV6-5 TGTGCCAGAGGGGATTCAGGGGGCTACACCTTC CARGDSGGYTF
- - TRBJ1-6 TRBV7-2 TGTGCCAGCAGCGTAGGGAAAAATTCACCCCTCCACTTT CASSVGKNSPLHF
- TRBD1 TRBJ1-4 TRBV4-1 TGCGCCAGCAGCCAGTCCGGGACAGATCATGAAAAACTGTTTTTT CASSQSGTDHEKLFF
few - TRBJ1-1 TRBV6-5 TGTGCCAGCAGGACGGGGCGCACTGAAGCTTTCTTT CASRTGRTEAFF
- - TRBJ1-6 TRBV7-2 TGTGCCAGCAGCTTACAGGGAAACTATTCACCCCTCCACTTT CASSLQGNYSPLHF
- - TRBJ2-5 TRBV30 TGTGCCTGGAGTGAAGGAATGGGGGAGACCCAGTACTTC CAWSEGMGETQYF
- - TRBJ2-7 TRBV15 TGTGCCACCAGCAGACAACCTACCTACGAGCAGTACTTC CATSRQPTYEQYF
few TRBD1 TRBJ2-7 TRBV10-3 TGTGCCATCAGTTGGACAGGTTACGAGCAGTACTTC CAISWTGYEQYF